This T cell receptor (beta chain) is drawn from a study of cytomegalovirus exposure and HLA in healthy donors. V lost 0 bases and J 4 bases, leaving 5 bases between the germline ends. The germline gives CDR1 SGDLS, CDR2 YYNGEE. This CDR3 has 13 amino acids. It was with 60 Vbeta and 13 Jbeta primers that the PCR ran. Here immunoSEQ multiplex PCR was the method, and the copy in TCRdb shows in-frame clones only, minus some. Of tens of thousands of clones listed, just over 65% are singletons. The chain has TRBV9 and TRBJ1-3; D gene unclear. The source is a man aged 25-40 years in good health and CMV-seronegative. The sample was PBMCs. As DNA, the CDR3 is TGTGCCAGCAGCGTAGAGCCCGGAAACACCATATATTTT. The encoded protein is CASSVEPGNTIYF.